This entry describes one T cell receptor beta chain. The source of the sample is a study of T cell changes during pregnancy in multiple sclerosis. Clones were sequenced by immunoSEQ multiplex PCR, and TCRdb holds only the in-frame ones, with some missing. Of 70,000 to 95,000 clones in the sample, roughly 93% were seen once. The CDR3 is 17 residues long. Germline V gene data show CDR1 as KGHSH and CDR2 as LQKENI. V shed 3 bases and J 3 bases; nucleotides not matched to a gene: 13. The sample consisted of peripheral blood, taken in the second trimester of pregnancy. The rearrangement links TRBV18 to TRBJ1-2; 7 positions match TRBD1. The clonotype was recovered from a female donor in good health, enrolled as a control in a pregnancy study. CDR3 coding DNA: TGTGCCAGCTCACCTAACCTCGGAGGGGGCGATGACTATGGCTACACCTTC. The encoded protein is CASSPNLGGGDDYGYTF.